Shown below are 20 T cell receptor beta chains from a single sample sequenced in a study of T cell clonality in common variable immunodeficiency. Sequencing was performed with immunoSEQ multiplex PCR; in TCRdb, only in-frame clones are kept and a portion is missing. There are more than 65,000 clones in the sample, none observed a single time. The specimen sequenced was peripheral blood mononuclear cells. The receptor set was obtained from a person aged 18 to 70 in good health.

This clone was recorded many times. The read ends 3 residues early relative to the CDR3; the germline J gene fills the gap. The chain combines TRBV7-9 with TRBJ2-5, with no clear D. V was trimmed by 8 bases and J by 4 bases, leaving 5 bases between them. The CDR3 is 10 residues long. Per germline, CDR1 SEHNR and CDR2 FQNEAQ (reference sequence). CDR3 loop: CASAVETQYF. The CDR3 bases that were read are TGTGCCAGCGCAGTAGAGACC.

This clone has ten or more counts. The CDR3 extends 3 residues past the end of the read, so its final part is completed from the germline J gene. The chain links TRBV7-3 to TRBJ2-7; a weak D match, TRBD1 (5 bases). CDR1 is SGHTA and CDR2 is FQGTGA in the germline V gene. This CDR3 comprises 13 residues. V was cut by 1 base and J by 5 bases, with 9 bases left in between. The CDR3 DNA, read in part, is TGTGCCAGCAGCTTAATGTCAGGGAACGAG. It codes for CASSLMSGNE. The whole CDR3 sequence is CASSLMSGNEQYF.

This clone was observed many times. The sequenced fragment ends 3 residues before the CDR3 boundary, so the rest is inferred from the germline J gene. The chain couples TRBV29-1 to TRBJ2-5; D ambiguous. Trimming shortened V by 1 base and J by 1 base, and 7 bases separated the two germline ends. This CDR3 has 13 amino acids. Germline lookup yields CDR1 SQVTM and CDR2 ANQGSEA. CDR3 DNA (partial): TGCAGCGTTGAAGTCGGTGGCCAAGAGACC. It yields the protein CSVEVGGQET. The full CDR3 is CSVEVGGQETQYF.

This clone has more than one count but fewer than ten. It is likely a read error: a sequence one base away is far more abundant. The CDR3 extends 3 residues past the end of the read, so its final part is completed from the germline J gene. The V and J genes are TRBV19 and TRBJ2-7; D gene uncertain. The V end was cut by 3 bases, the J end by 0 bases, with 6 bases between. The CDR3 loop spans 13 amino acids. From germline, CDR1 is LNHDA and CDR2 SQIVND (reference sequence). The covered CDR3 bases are TGTGCCAGTAGTATGACTGGCTCCTACGAG. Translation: CASSMTGSYE. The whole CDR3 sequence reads CASSMTGSYEQYF.

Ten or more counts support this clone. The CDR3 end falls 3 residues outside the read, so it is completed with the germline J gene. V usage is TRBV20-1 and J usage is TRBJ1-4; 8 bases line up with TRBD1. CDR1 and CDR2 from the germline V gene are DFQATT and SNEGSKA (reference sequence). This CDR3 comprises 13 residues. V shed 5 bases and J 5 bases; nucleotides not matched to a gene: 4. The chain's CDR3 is CSASDRDNEKLFF. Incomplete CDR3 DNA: TGCAGTGCTTCGGACAGGGACAATGAAAAA.

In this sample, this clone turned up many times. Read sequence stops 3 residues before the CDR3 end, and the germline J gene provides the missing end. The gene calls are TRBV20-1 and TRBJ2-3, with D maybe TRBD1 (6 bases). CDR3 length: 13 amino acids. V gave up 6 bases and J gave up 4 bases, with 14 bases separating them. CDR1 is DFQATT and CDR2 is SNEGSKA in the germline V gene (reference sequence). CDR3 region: CSAQKTGADTQYF. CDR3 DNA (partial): TGCAGTGCCCAGAAGACAGGCGCAGATACG.

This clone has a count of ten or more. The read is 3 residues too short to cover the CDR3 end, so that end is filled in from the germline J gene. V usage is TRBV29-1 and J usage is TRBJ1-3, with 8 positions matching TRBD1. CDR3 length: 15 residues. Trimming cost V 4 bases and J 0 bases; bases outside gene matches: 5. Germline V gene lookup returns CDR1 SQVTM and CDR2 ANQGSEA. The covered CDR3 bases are TGCAGCGTTGCCGGACAGGGTAGCTCTGGAAACACC. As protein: CSVAGQGSSGNT. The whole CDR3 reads CSVAGQGSSGNTIYF.

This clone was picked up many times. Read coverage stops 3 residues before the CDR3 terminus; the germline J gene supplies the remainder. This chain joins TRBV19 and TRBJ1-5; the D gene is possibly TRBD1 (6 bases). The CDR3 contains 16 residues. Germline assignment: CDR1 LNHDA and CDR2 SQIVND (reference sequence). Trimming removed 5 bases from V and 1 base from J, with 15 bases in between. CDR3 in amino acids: CASSWSTGLSNQPQHF. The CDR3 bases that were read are TGTGCCAGTAGTTGGTCAACAGGGTTGAGCAATCAGCCC.

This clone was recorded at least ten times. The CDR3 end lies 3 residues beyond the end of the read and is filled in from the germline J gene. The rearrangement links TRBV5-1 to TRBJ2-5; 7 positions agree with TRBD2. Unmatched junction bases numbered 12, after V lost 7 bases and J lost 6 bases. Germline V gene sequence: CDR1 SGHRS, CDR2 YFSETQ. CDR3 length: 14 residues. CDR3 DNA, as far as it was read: TGCGCCAGCTCGACCGGGACTACCGAAAAGACC. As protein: CASSTGTTEKT. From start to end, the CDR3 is CASSTGTTEKTQYF.

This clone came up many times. CDR3 DNA, as far as it was read: TGTGCCAGCAGCTGGCCACTAGCGGGAGTTGGGGAGACC. It yields the protein CASSWPLAGVGET. The whole CDR3 sequence reads CASSWPLAGVGETQYF. V gene TRBV13 combines with J gene TRBJ2-5; 11 bases are a match to TRBD2. The read ends 3 residues early relative to the CDR3; the germline J gene fills the gap. Per germline, CDR1 PRHDT and CDR2 FYEKMQ (reference sequence). This CDR3 has 16 amino acids. V trimming: 4 bases; J trimming: 5 bases; junction bases outside the gene matches: 9.

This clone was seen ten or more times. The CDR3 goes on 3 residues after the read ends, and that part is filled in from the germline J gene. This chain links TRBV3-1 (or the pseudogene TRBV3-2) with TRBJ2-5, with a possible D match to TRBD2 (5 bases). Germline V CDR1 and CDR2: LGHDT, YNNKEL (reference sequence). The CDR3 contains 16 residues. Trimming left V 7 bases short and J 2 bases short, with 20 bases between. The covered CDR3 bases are TGTGCCAGCACCATCGAGGGAGAGCGGCCACAAGAGACC. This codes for CASTIEGERPQET. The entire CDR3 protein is CASTIEGERPQETQYF.

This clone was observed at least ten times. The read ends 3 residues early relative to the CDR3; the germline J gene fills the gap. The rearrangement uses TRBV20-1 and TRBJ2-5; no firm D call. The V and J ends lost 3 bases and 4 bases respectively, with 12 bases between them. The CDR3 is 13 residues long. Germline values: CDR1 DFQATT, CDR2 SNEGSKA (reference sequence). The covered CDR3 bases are TGCAGTGCTAGGGCTGAGAGGCCAGAGACC. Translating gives CSARAERPET. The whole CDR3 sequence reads CSARAERPETQYF.

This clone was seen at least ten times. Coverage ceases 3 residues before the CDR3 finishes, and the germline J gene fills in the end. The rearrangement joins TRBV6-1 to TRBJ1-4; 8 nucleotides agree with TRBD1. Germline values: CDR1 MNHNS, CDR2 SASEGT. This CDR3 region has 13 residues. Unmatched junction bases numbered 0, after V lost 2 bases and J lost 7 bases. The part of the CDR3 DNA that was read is TGTGCCAGCAGTGAACAGGGGGCTGAAAAA. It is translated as CASSEQGAEK. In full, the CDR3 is CASSEQGAEKLFF.

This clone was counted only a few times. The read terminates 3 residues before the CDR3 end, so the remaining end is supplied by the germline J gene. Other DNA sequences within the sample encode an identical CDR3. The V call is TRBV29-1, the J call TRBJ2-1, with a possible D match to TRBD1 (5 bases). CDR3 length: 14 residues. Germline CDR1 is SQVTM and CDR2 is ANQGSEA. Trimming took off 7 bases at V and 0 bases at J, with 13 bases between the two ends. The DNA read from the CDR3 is TGCAGCGGCGTAGGGCAGGGCTCCTACAATGAG. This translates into CSGVGQGSYNE. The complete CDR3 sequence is CSGVGQGSYNEQFF.

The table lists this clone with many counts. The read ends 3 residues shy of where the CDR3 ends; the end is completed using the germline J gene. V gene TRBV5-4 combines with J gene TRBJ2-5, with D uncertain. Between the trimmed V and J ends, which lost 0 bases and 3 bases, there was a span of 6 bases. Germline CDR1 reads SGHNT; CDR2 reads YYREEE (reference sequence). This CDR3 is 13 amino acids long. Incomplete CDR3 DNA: TGTGCCAGCAGCTTGGTGCAGAAAGAGACC. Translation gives CASSLVQKET. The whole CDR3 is CASSLVQKETQYF.

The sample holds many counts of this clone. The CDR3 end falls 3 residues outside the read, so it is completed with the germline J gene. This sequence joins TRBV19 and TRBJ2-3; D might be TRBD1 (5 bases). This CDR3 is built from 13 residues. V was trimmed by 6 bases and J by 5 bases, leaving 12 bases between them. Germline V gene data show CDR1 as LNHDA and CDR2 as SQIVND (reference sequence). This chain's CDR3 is CASRVRGRDTQYF. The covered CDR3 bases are TGTGCCAGTAGGGTTAGGGGTCGAGATACG.

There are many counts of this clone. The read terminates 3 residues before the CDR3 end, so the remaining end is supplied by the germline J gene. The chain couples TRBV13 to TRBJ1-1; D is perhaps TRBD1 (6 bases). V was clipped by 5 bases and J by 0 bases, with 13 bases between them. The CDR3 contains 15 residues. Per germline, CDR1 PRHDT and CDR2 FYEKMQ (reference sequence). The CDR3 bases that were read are TGTGCCAGCAGCCTGATCGGACAGATGAACACTGAA. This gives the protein CASSLIGQMNTE. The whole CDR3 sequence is CASSLIGQMNTEAFF.

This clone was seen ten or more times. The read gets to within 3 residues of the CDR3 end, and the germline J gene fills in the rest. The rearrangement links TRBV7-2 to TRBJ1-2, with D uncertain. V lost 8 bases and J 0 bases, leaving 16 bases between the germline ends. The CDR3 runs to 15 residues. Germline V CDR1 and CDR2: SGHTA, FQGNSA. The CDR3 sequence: CASRSAAISNYGYTF. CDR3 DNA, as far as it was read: TGTGCCAGCCGCAGCGCCGCGATTTCTAACTATGGC.

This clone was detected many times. The chain's CDR3 is CASSMRPVGGSEQFF. CDR3 DNA, as far as it was read: TGTGCCAGTAGTATGAGGCCAGTGGGGGGGTCTGAG. The chain couples TRBV19 to TRBJ2-1, with TRBD2 matching 7 bases. The read terminates 3 residues before the CDR3 end, so the remaining end is supplied by the germline J gene. This CDR3 is built from 15 residues. J lost 9 bases, V lost 3 bases, and 11 bases had no gene match. Germline-derived CDR1 and CDR2 are LNHDA and SQIVND (reference sequence).

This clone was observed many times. The sequenced CDR3 bases are TGTGCCAGCAGCTTATTAGGGACAGGGAACAACGAG. It yields the protein CASSLLGTGNNE. Given in full, the CDR3 is CASSLLGTGNNEQYF. The rearrangement uses TRBV7-9 and TRBJ2-7; 9 nucleotides align to TRBD1. The CDR3 end is not reached by the read, which stops 3 residues before it; the germline J gene fills it in. The V and J ends lost 2 bases and 5 bases, in that order; junction bases with no gene match: 7. The CDR3 consists of 15 residues. In germline, CDR1 is SEHNR, CDR2 FQNEAQ (reference sequence).